Each of the 4 T cell receptor beta chains below was sequenced from the same sample in a study of blood T cell repertoires in COVID-19 (TCRdb year 2020). Receptor amplification or capture employed the immunoSEQ multiplex PCR assay. This immuneACCESS table, as held by TCRdb, lists in-frame sequences with V and J called but not all clones. Of the missing ones, under half trace to an unresolved V gene in checked studies; the others have no known cause. In all, the sample holds about 100,000 clones, and approximately 62% of those were seen once. The top ten hold around 6.3% of the sample. Sequences were obtained from peripheral blood. These receptors came from a man older than 75 with acute or convalescent COVID-19.

J is TRBJ2-5 and V is TRBV29-1; weak D call: TRBD2 (6 bases). With 6 bases removed from V and 0 bases from J, the gap between germline ends came to 8 bases. Germline CDR1 reads SQVTM; CDR2 reads ANQGSEA. The CDR3 spans 12 residues. The CDR3 loop is CSVGGYQETQYF. The CDR3 nucleotides read TGCAGCGTCGGGGGTTACCAAGAGACCCAGTACTTC.

This chain links TRBV28 with TRBJ2-7; 8 bases agree with TRBD1. This CDR3 region has 15 residues. Germline loops: CDR1 MDHEN, CDR2 SYDVKM. Germline trimming cut 5 bases from V and 4 bases from J; bases unmatched to any gene: 10. The CDR3 loop is CASSPPGTGSYEQYF. In DNA, the CDR3 is TGTGCCAGCAGTCCCCCCGGGACAGGTTCTTACGAGCAGTACTTC.

This chain joins TRBV3-1 (or the pseudogene TRBV3-2) and TRBJ1-4; 7 nucleotides align to TRBD1. Germline CDR1 LGHDT, CDR2 YNNKEL (reference sequence). Losses at the gene ends were 4 bases for V and 5 bases for J; bases not matched to a gene: 10. The CDR3 loop spans 16 amino acids. In DNA form, the CDR3 reads TGTGCCAGCAGCCGACCCGCGACAGGGAGAAATGAAAAACTGTTTTTT. It specifies CASSRPATGRNEKLFF.

This clone occurred a few times. This sequence joins TRBV2 and TRBJ2-5; 7 nucleotides line up with TRBD2. The CDR3 runs to 12 residues. From germline, CDR1 is SNHLY and CDR2 FYNNEI. J lost 5 bases, V lost 4 bases, and 1 base had no gene match. CDR3 in amino acids: CASSVTSETQYF. The CDR3 nucleotides are TGTGCCAGCAGTGTGACTAGCGAGACCCAGTACTTC.